This T cell receptor beta chain was sequenced in a study of cytomegalovirus exposure and HLA in healthy donors. Study overall: It was reported in a later analysis that the roughly 120 validation repertoires used the same platform as the 500 to 700 first-cohort repertoires.

About this clone: The antigen is unknown.

The donors were part of the validation cohort of roughly 110 subjects. That cohort was separate from the first cohort, which comprised 550 to 750 subjects. The data were produced by immunoSEQ multiplex PCR, yet TCRdb's version contains in-frame clones alone and is incomplete. This table has roughly 220,000 clones, 75% to 90% appearing once. General study findings and limits: A list of 150 or so TCR beta chains associated with cytomegalovirus was given. The finding came from a later analysis; first-cohort TCR clusters tended to co-occur in the 110 or so validation repertoires.

The V segment lost 3 bases and the J segment 8 bases; nucleotides outside the gene matches: 12. This CDR3 is 16 amino acids long. In germline, CDR1 is MNHEY, CDR2 SMNVEV (reference sequence). This sequence joins TRBV27 and TRBJ2-1; 8 nucleotides align to TRBD1. The receptor was isolated from a woman aged 30 to 39 in good health and CMV-seropositive. The sample comprised PBMCs. The CDR3 loop is CASSFPAGTGGDEQFF. CDR3 DNA: TGTGCCAGCAGTTTTCCGGCGGGGACAGGAGGAGATGAGCAGTTCTTC.